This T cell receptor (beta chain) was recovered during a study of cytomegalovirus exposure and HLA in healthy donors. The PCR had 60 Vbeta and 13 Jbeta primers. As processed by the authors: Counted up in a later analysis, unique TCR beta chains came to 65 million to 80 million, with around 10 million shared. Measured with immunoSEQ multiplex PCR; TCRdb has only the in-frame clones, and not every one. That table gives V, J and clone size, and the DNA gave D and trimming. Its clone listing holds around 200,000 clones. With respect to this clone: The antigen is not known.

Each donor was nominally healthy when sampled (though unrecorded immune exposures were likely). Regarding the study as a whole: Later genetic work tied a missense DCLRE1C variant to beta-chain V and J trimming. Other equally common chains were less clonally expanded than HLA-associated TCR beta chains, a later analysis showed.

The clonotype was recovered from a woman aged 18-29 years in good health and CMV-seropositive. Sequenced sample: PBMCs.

The CDR3 protein is CSAGMITGNEQFF. The CDR3, as DNA: TGCAGCGCTGGGATGATTACAGGGAACGAGCAGTTCTTC. The genes are TRBV29-1 and TRBJ2-1; a weak D match, TRBD1 (6 bases). The CDR3 loop spans 13 amino acids. Per the germline V gene, CDR1 is SQVTM and CDR2 is ANQGSEA. V lost 7 bases and J lost 10, with 20 bases in between.